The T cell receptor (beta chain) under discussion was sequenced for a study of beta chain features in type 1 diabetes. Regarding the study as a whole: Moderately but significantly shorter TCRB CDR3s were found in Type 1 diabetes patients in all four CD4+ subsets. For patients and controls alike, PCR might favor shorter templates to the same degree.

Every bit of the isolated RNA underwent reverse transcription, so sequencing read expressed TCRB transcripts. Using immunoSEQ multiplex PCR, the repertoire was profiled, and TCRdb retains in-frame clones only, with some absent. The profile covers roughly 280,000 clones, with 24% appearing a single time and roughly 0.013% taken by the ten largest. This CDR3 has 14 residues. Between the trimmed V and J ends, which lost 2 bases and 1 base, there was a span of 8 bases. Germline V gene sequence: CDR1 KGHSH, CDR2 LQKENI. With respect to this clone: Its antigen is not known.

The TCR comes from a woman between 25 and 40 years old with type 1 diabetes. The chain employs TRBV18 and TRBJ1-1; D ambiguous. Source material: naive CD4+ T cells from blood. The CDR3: CASSPTAANTEAFF. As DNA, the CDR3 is TGTGCCAGCTCACCAACAGCCGCGAACACTGAAGCTTTCTTT.